Listed here are 32 T cell receptor beta chains from one sample, sequenced in a study of low-dose radiotherapy and immunotherapy resistance in tumors (dated by TCRdb to 2021 to 2024). This specimen's time point label, interpreted: before trial treatment. Sequencing instrument: Illumina HiSeq 2500. Superscript III and a set of TRAV- and TRBV-specific primers were used to synthesize first-strand cDNA, so that both TCRalpha and TCRbeta chains were covered. A roughly 19-cycle PCR with Phusion amplified the TCRs, pairing a constant-region primer with the adapter that was attached to the V primers. TCRdb's own reprocessing of the public reads used fastp at Q25 and MiXCR and kept productive beta chains. When rows share a CDR3 protein, they turn into one entry using the most common DNA and genes. Across this sample there are tens of thousands of distinct CDR3 sequences, with 25% to 40% seen only once. The leading ten clones occupy about 3.7% of the sample.

This material consisted of PBMCs, taken before treatment. These receptors were taken from a male donor with gallbladder cancer.

This clonotype came up many times. The chain joins TRBV6-2 or TRBV6-3 to TRBJ1-6; D is ambiguous. Looked up from germline, CDR1 is MNHEY and CDR2 is SVGEGT. CDR3 size: 15 residues. The germline V and J ends were trimmed by 0 bases and 7 bases, with 10 bases remaining between them. The CDR3 loop reads CASSYSTVGNSPLHF. The CDR3 nucleotides are TGTGCCAGCAGTTACTCGACGGTAGGGAATTCACCCCTCCACTTT.

This clonotype was counted a few times. The V call is TRBV28, the J call TRBJ1-1; D possibly corresponds to TRBD1 (5 bases). Trimming shortened V by 10 bases and J by 3 bases, and 21 bases separated the two germline ends. The V gene's germline CDR1 is MDHEN and CDR2 SYDVKM. This CDR3 region has 15 residues. The CDR3 region has the DNA TGTGCCACCTCTTGGGTAGACCCAGGGTACACTGAAGCTTTCTTT. This sequence encodes CATSWVDPGYTEAFF. Filled out from reference TRBV28 and TRBJ1-1, the complete variable domain reads DVKVTQSSRYLVKRTGEKVFLECVQDMDHENMFWYRQDPGLGLRLIYFSYDVKMKEKGDIPEGYSVSREKKERFSLILESASTNQTSMYLCATSWVDPGYTEAFFGQGTRLTVV.

This clonotype was counted at least ten times. The V gene is TRBV29-1, the J gene TRBJ2-5, with 8 bases identical to TRBD1. The CDR3 is 12 residues long. The ends lost 7 bases at V and 5 bases at J; junction bases unmatched: 6. CDR1 and CDR2 (germline): SQVTM, ANQGSEA. The CDR3 DNA follows: TGCAGCGCGGACAGGGCCAGGGAGACCCAGTACTTC. It encodes CSADRARETQYF.

This clonotype has at least ten counts. The J gene is TRBJ1-1, the V gene TRBV12-3 or TRBV12-4; D gene unclear. V lost 3 bases, J lost 6 bases, and 17 bases lay in between. The CDR3 consists of 15 residues. CDR3 DNA sequence: TGTGCCAGCAGTTTCCCCTTAGCTGAGAAACCTGAAGCTTTCTTT. This sequence encodes CASSFPLAEKPEAFF.

Concerning this clonotype: It is likely a read error: a sequence one base away is far more abundant. The CDR3 DNA reads TGTGCCAGCGGCTTAGCTAGCGGCCGCTACGAGCAGTACTTC. Translated: CASGLASGRYEQYF. The rearrangement joins TRBV2 to TRBJ2-7; the match to TRBD2 covers 7 bases. V shed 8 bases and J 3 bases; nucleotides not matched to a gene: 10. CDR1 SNHLY and CDR2 FYNNEI come from the germline V gene. This CDR3 has 14 amino acids. The whole variable domain, filled in from reference TRBV2 and TRBJ2-7, reads EPEVTQTPSHQVTQMGQEVILRCVPISNHLYFYWYRQILGQKVEFLVSFYNNEISEKSEIFDDQFSVERPDGSNFTLKIRSTKLEDSAMYFCASGLASGRYEQYFGPGTRLTVT.

This clonotype was recorded a few times. The chain couples TRBV5-1 to TRBJ2-7; D is undetermined. CDR1 and CDR2 (germline): SGHRS, YFSETQ. The CDR3 is made up of 14 amino acids. Trimming stripped 2 bases from V and 2 bases from J, with 11 bases between. The CDR3 DNA reads as TGCGCCAGCAGCTTTGCCGACCGAGCCTACGAGCAGTACTTC. Translating it yields CASSFADRAYEQYF.

This clonotype was found many times. J is TRBJ2-5 and V is TRBV20-1; perhaps TRBD2 as D (5 bases). The CDR3 contains 13 residues. Trimming took 2 bases from V and 1 from J, leaving 8 bases between them. CDR1 and CDR2 (germline): DFQATT, SNEGSKA (reference sequence). CDR3 in amino acids: CSARKDSQETQYF. In nucleotides, the CDR3 is TGCAGTGCTAGAAAGGACTCCCAAGAGACCCAGTACTTC.

The genes are TRBV11-2 and TRBJ2-2, with 8 bases aligning to TRBD1. The V gene's germline CDR1 is SGHAT and CDR2 FQNNGV. This CDR3 has 15 amino acids. V shed 5 bases and J 6 bases; nucleotides not matched to a gene: 8. CDR3 sequence reads: CASSPTGEGSGELFF. As DNA, the CDR3 is TGTGCCAGCAGCCCGACAGGGGAAGGGTCCGGGGAGCTGTTTTTT.

V gene TRBV7-2 combines with J gene TRBJ2-7; D is ambiguous. CDR3 length: 14 residues. Germline V gene data show CDR1 as SGHTA and CDR2 as FQGNSA. Trimming shortened V by 4 bases and J by 0 bases, and 10 bases separated the two germline ends. CDR3 in amino acids: CASSSRTSSYEQYF. CDR3 nucleotides: TGTGCCAGCAGCTCCCGTACAAGCTCCTACGAGCAGTACTTC.

This clonotype has a count of ten or more. The chain combines TRBV20-1 with TRBJ2-1; D might be TRBD2 (6 bases). Trimming pared 0 bases from V and 6 bases from J, leaving 15 bases between. Germline assignment: CDR1 DFQATT and CDR2 SNEGSKA (reference sequence). The CDR3 totals 15 residues. The CDR3 region is CSARESGTPSNEQFF. The CDR3 coding sequence is TGCAGTGCTAGAGAAAGTGGGACTCCCTCCAATGAGCAGTTCTTC.

This clonotype is labeled as medium-sized. This chain uses TRBV5-1 with TRBJ2-1, with D possibly matching TRBD2 (6 bases). V lost 0 bases to trimming and J lost 0 bases, with 13 bases between them. Germline values: CDR1 SGHRS, CDR2 YFSETQ. The CDR3 has 17 amino acids. As DNA, the CDR3 is TGCGCCAGCAGCTTGGCCGGGGGTTTCTCCTCCTACAATGAGCAGTTCTTC. Translating it yields CASSLAGGFSSYNEQFF.

The gene calls are TRBV2 and TRBJ1-1, with a tentative D call TRBD1 (5 bases). The length of the CDR3 is 17 residues. V gave up 3 bases and J gave up 0 bases, with 17 bases separating them. CDR1 is SNHLY and CDR2 is FYNNEI in the germline V gene. As DNA, the CDR3 is TGTGCCAGCAGTGACCTTAGGCAGGGCCAACTGAACACTGAAGCTTTCTTT. Protein product: CASSDLRQGQLNTEAFF.

This clonotype was seen only once. CDR3 loop: CASSQGDRETQYF. DNA for the CDR3: TGTGCCAGCAGCCAAGGAGATCGAGAGACCCAGTACTTC. The chain links TRBV4-2 to TRBJ2-5, with D unresolved. Germline loops: CDR1 LGHNA, CDR2 YNFKEQ. This CDR3 has 13 amino acids. V was clipped by 1 base and J by 4 bases, with 7 bases between them.

This clonotype was detected ten times or more. V usage is TRBV20-1 and J usage is TRBJ2-3, with D unclear. Germline values: CDR1 DFQATT, CDR2 SNEGSKA (reference sequence). This CDR3 is built from 15 residues. The V and J ends lost 1 base and 3 bases respectively, with 14 bases between them. CDR3 sequence (DNA): TGCAGTGCTAGAGCGGCTGGGTTTGGGACAGATACGCAGTATTTT. This translates into CSARAAGFGTDTQYF.

A word on this clonotype: A far bigger clonotype differs at one base, so this is likely a read error. The V call is TRBV28, the J call TRBJ2-7; no firm D call. Trimming removed 7 bases at V and 7 bases at J, with 20 bases between. The CDR3 runs to 14 residues. Germline V CDR1 and CDR2: MDHEN, SYDVKM. The CDR3 loop reads CASTLRPTVDEQYF. The CDR3, as DNA: TGTGCCAGCACCCTTCGGCCGACGGTCGATGAGCAGTACTTC.

This clonotype came up many times. The conserved phenylalanine or tryptophan is not found at the CDR3 terminus, so this likely reflects a read error. The J gene is TRBJ2-1, the V gene TRBV7-7; D possibly uses TRBD1 or TRBD2 (6 bases each). This CDR3 has 16 residues. V was pared by 5 bases and J by 1 base, with 15 bases between. Germline V gives CDR1 SSHAT, CDR2 FNYEAQ (reference sequence). This chain's CDR3 is CASSTTPGASYNEQFS. DNA for the CDR3: TGTGCCAGCAGCACAACTCCGGGGGCGTCCTACAATGAGCAGTTCTCC.

The chain is built from TRBV20-1 and TRBJ2-2; 9 bases agree with TRBD2. CDR1 and CDR2 (germline): DFQATT, SNEGSKA (reference sequence). CDR3 length equals 16 residues. V was pared by 0 bases and J by 1 base, with 3 bases of the junction left unmatched. The chain's CDR3 is CSAREPAGGNTGELFF. CDR3 coding DNA: TGCAGTGCTAGAGAGCCAGCGGGAGGGAACACCGGGGAGCTGTTTTTT.

Regarding this clonotype: The likely explanation is a read error, given a far larger clone one base away. The J gene is TRBJ2-7, the V gene TRBV5-3; possible D gene TRBD2, 7 bases. TRBV5-3 is sorted into the ORF group, with uncertain function. This CDR3 comprises 16 residues. CDR3 nucleotide sequence: TGTGCCAGCAGCTTGGCCGGCGGGGGCGCCTACAATGAGCAGTACTTC. Residues: CASSLAGGGAYNEQYF.

This clonotype showed up many times. The genes are TRBV7-2 and TRBJ2-3; 7 nucleotides align to TRBD2. The germline gives CDR1 SGHTA, CDR2 FQGNSA. There are 14 residues in the CDR3. V shed 3 bases and J 6 bases; nucleotides not matched to a gene: 6. In DNA, the CDR3 is TGTGCCAGCAGCTTTGGACTAGGTTCGGATACGCAGTATTTT. This sequence encodes CASSFGLGSDTQYF.

V and J are TRBV20-1 and TRBJ2-7; 12 bases are a match to TRBD1. Germline assignment: CDR1 DFQATT and CDR2 SNEGSKA (reference sequence). There are 16 residues in the CDR3. V was clipped by 2 bases and J by 3 bases; unmatched bases: 8. The CDR3 coding sequence is TGCAGTGCTAGATCGTCCGGGACAGGGGGCTACTACGAGCAGTACTTC. This sequence encodes CSARSSGTGGYYEQYF.

This clonotype was recorded at least ten times. The V call is TRBV3-1, the J call TRBJ2-7; D remains ambiguous. This CDR3 region has 10 residues. V was cut by 8 bases and J by 3 bases, with 5 bases left in between. Germline CDR1 is LGHDT and CDR2 is YNNKEL (reference sequence). The CDR3 DNA reads as TGTGCCAGCGGAGACTACGAGCAGTACTTC. Its protein is CASGDYEQYF.

The CDR3 sequence is CASSIVRSTSGANVLTF. CDR3 DNA: TGTGCCAGTAGTATTGTGAGGTCCACCTCTGGGGCCAACGTCCTGACTTTC. The chain joins TRBV19 to TRBJ2-6; D uncertain. This CDR3 contains 17 residues. Trimming removed 3 bases from V and 0 bases from J, with 12 bases in between. Germline V CDR1 and CDR2: LNHDA, SQIVND (reference sequence).

The sample holds many counts of this clonotype. This sequence joins TRBV7-2 and TRBJ1-2; TRBD1 might be the D (5 bases). Germline values: CDR1 SGHTA, CDR2 FQGNSA. V lost 5 bases to trimming and J lost 8 bases, with 12 bases between them. The CDR3 spans 12 residues. CDR3 residues: CASSRRDHGYTF. Written as DNA, the CDR3 is TGTGCCAGCAGCAGAAGGGACCACGGCTACACCTTC. The full variable domain, in which reference TRBV7-2 and TRBJ1-2 provide the parts outside the CDR3, is GAGVSQSPSNKVTEKGKDVELRCDPISGHTALYWYRQSLGQGLEFLIYFQGNSAPDKSGLPSDRFSAERTGGSVSTLTIQRTQQEDSAVYLCASSRRDHGYTFGSGTRLTVV.

V is TRBV5-1 and J is TRBJ2-3; 7 nucleotides line up with TRBD2. Losses at the gene ends were 4 bases for V and 5 bases for J; bases not matched to a gene: 4. There are 13 residues in the CDR3. CDR1 and CDR2 from the germline V gene are SGHRS and YFSETQ. This chain's CDR3 is CASSGGGIDTQYF. The CDR3 region has the DNA TGCGCCAGCAGCGGGGGGGGAATAGATACGCAGTATTTT.

The J gene is TRBJ1-5, the V gene TRBV28, with D maybe TRBD1 (6 bases). CDR1 MDHEN and CDR2 SYDVKM come from the germline V gene. The CDR3 sequence is 16 residues long. V lost 3 bases and J lost 4, with 16 bases in between. CDR3 in DNA: TGTGCCAGCAGTTTTGGTGGGCAGGGGATAAATCAGCCCCAGCATTTT. This sequence encodes CASSFGGQGINQPQHF.

This clonotype was detected many times. The CDR3: CASSLGQGASEQYF. CDR3 DNA sequence: TGTGCCAGCAGCTTGGGACAGGGGGCAAGTGAGCAGTACTTC. The genes are TRBV7-9 and TRBJ2-7, with 12 bases aligning to TRBD1. Trimming cost V 3 bases and J 7 bases; bases outside gene matches: 4. The germline CDR1 and CDR2 sequences are SEHNR and FQNEAQ (reference sequence). The CDR3 contains 14 residues.

The rearrangement uses TRBV29-1 and TRBJ2-7; maybe TRBD1 (5 bases). The germline CDR1 and CDR2 sequences are SQVTM and ANQGSEA. V lost 4 bases and J lost 0, with 10 bases in between. There are 13 residues in the CDR3. The CDR3 protein is CSVVSRASYEQYF. The CDR3 DNA sequence: TGCAGCGTTGTAAGCAGGGCCTCCTACGAGCAGTACTTC.

This clonotype showed up many times. The chain joins TRBV12-5 to TRBJ1-2; D is perhaps TRBD1 (5 bases). Germline CDR1 and CDR2: LGHNT and FRNRAP. V shed 5 bases and J shed 2 bases, with 15 bases lying between them. The CDR3 sequence is 15 residues long. The CDR3 DNA follows: TGTGCTAGTGGTCTCCCGGGACTTTCCAACTATGGCTACACCTTC. It encodes CASGLPGLSNYGYTF.

This clonotype is labeled as medium-sized. V and J are TRBV12-3 or TRBV12-4 and TRBJ2-7; the match to TRBD1 covers 7 bases. This CDR3 comprises 12 residues. V was pared by 6 bases and J by 5 bases, with 4 bases of the junction left unmatched. CDR3 nucleotide sequence: TGTGCCAGCAGCCCGGGACAGAACGAGCAGTACTTC. Translating gives CASSPGQNEQYF.

This clonotype was recorded many times. This chain links TRBV14 with TRBJ2-5; the match to TRBD2 covers 8 bases. With V trimmed by 4 bases and J by 2 bases, 6 bases remained unmatched. Germline CDR1 reads SGHDN; CDR2 reads FVKESK. The CDR3 consists of 15 residues. CDR3 region: CASSPNGLAQETQYF. As DNA, the CDR3 is TGTGCCAGCAGCCCAAACGGACTAGCTCAAGAGACCCAGTACTTC. Drawing the rest from reference TRBV14 and TRBJ2-5, the complete variable domain is EAGVTQFPSHSVIEKGQTVTLRCDPISGHDNLYWYRRVMGKEIKFLLHFVKESKQDESGMPNNRFLAERTGGTYSTLKVQPAELEDSGVYFCASSPNGLAQETQYFGPGTRLLVL.

In its sample, this clonotype was seen many times. J is TRBJ2-3 and V is TRBV20-1, with 10 nucleotides matching TRBD2. J lost 4 bases, V lost 7 bases, and 8 bases had no gene match. The CDR3 is made up of 14 amino acids. The germline V gene has CDR1 DFQATT and CDR2 SNEGSKA (reference sequence). DNA for the CDR3: TGCAGTGGGGCGATAGCGGGGGGCCCAGATACGCAGTATTTT. As protein: CSGAIAGGPDTQYF.

This sequence joins TRBV6-2 or TRBV6-3 and TRBJ1-1, with 9 bases matching TRBD1. Per germline, CDR1 MNHEY and CDR2 SVGEGT. With 4 bases clipped from V and 6 bases from J, the junction kept 6 bases outside the gene matches. The CDR3 spans 14 residues. The CDR3 bases are TGTGCCAGCAGTTGGACAGGGGAGTTCGCTGAAGCTTTCTTT. Encoded protein: CASSWTGEFAEAFF.